This T cell receptor (beta chain) appears in the sequencing data of a study of vaccination and CD4 T cells after COVID-19. With the Oncomine TCR Beta short-read assay, DNA from cultured CD4+ T cells was sequenced. In TCRdb, the PCR reads were re-called with MiXCR into one record per CDR3 protein. This sample carries about 20,000 distinct CDR3 sequences, 45% to 70% of them seen once, and the ten largest clones take 9% to 9.5%. This clonotype came up once. Its specificity is not known. The treatment here: 10-day PBMC culture with coronavirus spike peptide pools or control peptides (ViraFEST assay). Negative selection yielded CD4+ T cells from day-10 cultures. Findings of the study overall: The appearance of a median approximately 85% of reactive clones in convalescent patients occurred only post-vaccination.

Material: CD4+ T cells from blood, cultured in vitro. The TCR originated in a human donor who had recovered from COVID-19.

CDR3: CASSDAMGVPTTQYF. CDR3 coding DNA: TGTGCCAGCAGTGACGCTATGGGGGTACCAACGACCCAGTACTTC. The chain carries TRBV6-1 and TRBJ2-5; either TRBD1 or TRBD2 may supply D (5 bases each). V was clipped by 3 bases and J by 7 bases, with 18 bases between them. Per the germline V gene, CDR1 is MNHNS and CDR2 is SASEGT. This CDR3 is 15 amino acids long.